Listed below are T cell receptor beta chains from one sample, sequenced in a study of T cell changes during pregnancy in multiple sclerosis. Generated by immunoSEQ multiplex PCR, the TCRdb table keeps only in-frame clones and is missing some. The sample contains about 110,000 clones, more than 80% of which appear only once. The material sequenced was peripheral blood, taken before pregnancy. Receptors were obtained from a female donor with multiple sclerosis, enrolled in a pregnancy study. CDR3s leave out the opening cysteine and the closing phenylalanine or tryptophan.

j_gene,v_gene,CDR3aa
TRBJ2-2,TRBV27,ASRRSSSTGELF
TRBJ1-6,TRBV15,ATSREGQKLH
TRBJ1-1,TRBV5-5,ASSFIPTGTLDTEAF
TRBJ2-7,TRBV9,ASSAQVGSSYEQY
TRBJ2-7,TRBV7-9,ASSHQTGKEQY
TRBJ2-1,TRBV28,ASSPVSGEGANEQF
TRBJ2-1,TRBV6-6,ASSYTQGNNEQF
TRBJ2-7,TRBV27,ASSLYKEGADEQY
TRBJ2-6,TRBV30,AWSLGAGANVLT
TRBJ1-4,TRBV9,ASSVGGYNEKLF
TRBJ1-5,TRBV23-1,ASSRGGVEPQH
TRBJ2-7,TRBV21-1,ASSKDGGSIYEQY
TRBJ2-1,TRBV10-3,AIRQGAGGGGSHNEQF
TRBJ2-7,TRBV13,ASSLNRDYQNYEQY